The present T cell receptor (beta chain) was sequenced within a study of beta chain features in type 1 diabetes. General observations from the study: A closer apparent resemblance between naive, central memory and Treg TCRB repertoires was seen in patients than in healthy donors. Type 1 diabetes patients had fewer VDJ junction insertions and more deletions.

CD4+ naive, central memory, regulatory and stem cell-like memory cells were sorted via CD45RO/CCR7/CD25/CD127/CD95/CD27. Per the germline V gene, CDR1 is SGDLS and CDR2 is YYNGEE. There are 16 residues in the CDR3. The ends lost 4 bases at V and 4 bases at J; junction bases unmatched: 11. About this clone: The antigen remains unidentified.

cDNA synthesis used the whole RNA isolate, giving expressed TCRB sequences. Sequenced by immunoSEQ multiplex PCR; TCRdb stores in-frame clones only, minus some. The sample yields roughly 150,000 clones, over 8.5% seen once. This receptor was identified in a man between 18 and 35 years old in good health. Sequencing was done on a sample of central memory CD4+ T cells from blood. The chain has TRBV9 and TRBJ1-1; 9 bases fit TRBD1. The CDR3 bases are TGTGCCAGCAGCCAGGGACAGGGTATGATGGGCACTGAAGCTTTCTTT. This gives the protein CASSQGQGMMGTEAFF.